The 31 T cell receptor beta chains reported below all come from one sample, sequenced in a study of cytomegalovirus exposure and HLA in healthy donors. This PCR relied on a set of 60 Vbeta primers and 13 Jbeta primers. TCRdb's copy holds only in-frame clones and misses some; the assay was immunoSEQ multiplex PCR. In the table there are approximately 190,000 clones, around 82% of which are singletons. The sample taken for sequencing was PBMCs. These receptors originate from a man aged 35-49 years in good health and CMV-seropositive.

This clone was observed a handful of times. The chain is built from TRBV5-1 and TRBJ2-2; TRBD2 aligns across 12 bases. This CDR3 is 20 amino acids long. Germline trimming cut 4 bases from V and 4 bases from J; bases unmatched to any gene: 17. Per germline, CDR1 SGHRS and CDR2 YFSETQ. Here the CDR3 DNA reads TGCGCCAGCAGCCCGAAGACTAGCGGGGGACGCGCCACCGGCACCGGGGAGCTGTTTTTT. Translated, it gives CASSPKTSGGRATGTGELFF.

The genes are TRBV7-2 and TRBJ2-7; TRBD2 agrees at 9 bases. In germline, CDR1 is SGHTA, CDR2 FQGNSA. CDR3 length: 15 residues. V shed 8 bases, J shed 4 bases, and the junction held 12 bases outside the gene matches. The chain's CDR3 is CASRIAGVAAYEQYF. DNA of the CDR3: TGTGCCAGCCGCATAGCGGGAGTAGCGGCTTACGAGCAGTACTTC.

This clone occurred once. The chain combines TRBV2 with TRBJ1-2; 10 bases align to TRBD1. Trimming cost V 11 bases and J 8 bases; bases outside gene matches: 5. The CDR3 has 11 residues. From germline, CDR1 is SNHLY and CDR2 FYNNEI. DNA for the CDR3: TGTGCCGGAGGACAGGGGGAAGGCTACACCTTC. This translates into CAGGQGEGYTF.

The chain combines TRBV6-6 with TRBJ2-6; perhaps TRBD1 as D (5 bases). The germline V gene has CDR1 MNHNY and CDR2 SVGAGI (reference sequence). This CDR3 is built from 16 residues. The V gene lost 4 bases and the J gene lost 7 bases, with 17 bases spanning the gap. CDR3 amino acids: CASSFLPGQGANVLTF. The CDR3 DNA is TGTGCCAGCAGTTTCCTGCCGGGTCAGGGCGCCAACGTCCTGACTTTC.

The gene calls are TRBV10-1 and TRBJ2-5; 8 nucleotides align to TRBD2. Germline CDR1 and CDR2: WNHNN and SYGVQD (reference sequence). This CDR3 spans 16 amino acids. V was clipped by 0 bases and J by 4 bases; unmatched bases: 7. CDR3: CASSESTAGGGETQYF. CDR3 sequence (DNA): TGCGCCAGCAGTGAGTCGACGGCGGGAGGAGGAGAGACCCAGTACTTC.

The chain uses TRBV2 and TRBJ1-5; 8 positions match TRBD1. Looked up from germline, CDR1 is SNHLY and CDR2 is FYNNEI. The CDR3 totals 13 residues. V lost 6 bases and J lost 7; bases outside the gene matches: 5. The DNA for the CDR3 is TGTGCCAGCAGCCTGGACAGGGTCCAGCCCCAGCATTTT. It codes for CASSLDRVQPQHF.

The chain recombines TRBV9 with TRBJ2-1, with a possible D match to TRBD1 (6 bases). Germline V gene lookup returns CDR1 SGDLS and CDR2 YYNGEE. There are 12 residues in the CDR3. Trimming cost V 2 bases and J 7 bases, with 7 bases left between them. CDR3 sequence: CASSVTGNEQFF. In nucleotides, the CDR3 is TGTGCCAGCAGCGTTACAGGGAATGAGCAGTTCTTC.

The chain has TRBV7-2 and TRBJ1-3; the D is unclear. Germline V lookup: CDR1 SGHTA, CDR2 FQGNSA. The CDR3 contains 15 residues. Trimming left V 3 bases short and J 4 bases short, with 13 bases between. The CDR3 DNA sequence: TGTGCCAGCAGCTTCCTTGTGGAGAGAGGAAACACCATATATTTT. Its translation: CASSFLVERGNTIYF.

Regarding this clone: Different DNA sequences within this sample yield the same CDR3. This rearrangement joins TRBV19 to TRBJ1-2, with 7 bases fitting TRBD1. CDR3 size: 14 residues. Germline-derived CDR1 and CDR2 are LNHDA and SQIVND (reference sequence). V lost 3 bases to trimming and J lost 4 bases; unmatched junction nucleotides: 5. The CDR3 nucleotides are TGTGCCAGTAGTATCCGGGACAGACTCTATGGCTACACCTTC. This sequence encodes CASSIRDRLYGYTF.

The chain has TRBV11-2 and TRBJ2-3, with TRBD2 as a possible D gene (6 bases). The ends were cut back, 5 bases at V and 0 bases at J, with 12 bases in the middle. Germline V lookup: CDR1 SGHAT, CDR2 FQNNGV. The CDR3 runs 15 residues. The CDR3 region has the DNA TGTGCCAGCAGCAGGTGGGCGGGGAGCACAGATACGCAGTATTTT. Protein product: CASSRWAGSTDTQYF.

This clone was seen a few times. V and J are TRBV27 and TRBJ2-7; maybe TRBD2 (6 bases). V was cut by 6 bases and J by 0 bases, with 18 bases left in between. CDR3 length: 16 residues. In germline, CDR1 is MNHEY, CDR2 SMNVEV (reference sequence). CDR3 sequence reads: CASSLGPGGSSYEQYF. CDR3 DNA: TGTGCCAGCAGCCTGGGCCCCGGGGGTAGCTCCTACGAGCAGTACTTC.

CDR3 sequence: CASSLGNQYGYTF. CDR3 coding DNA: TGTGCCAGCAGCTTAGGAAACCAGTATGGCTACACCTTC. The chain combines TRBV7-9 with TRBJ1-2; no definite D call. Germline loops: CDR1 SEHNR, CDR2 FQNEAQ (reference sequence). Trimming pared 1 base from V and 5 bases from J, leaving 8 bases between. The CDR3 spans 13 residues.

The CDR3: CASSVQGHTEAFF. CDR3 bases: TGTGCCAGCAGCGTACAGGGGCACACTGAAGCTTTCTTT. The chain has TRBV9 and TRBJ1-1; D possibly corresponds to TRBD1 (6 bases). The CDR3 spans 13 residues. Germline V CDR1 and CDR2: SGDLS, YYNGEE. The V gene lost 1 base and the J gene lost 3 bases, with 7 bases spanning the gap.

The chain joins TRBV5-6 to TRBJ1-4, with D perhaps matching TRBD1 (5 bases). With 0 bases removed from V and 3 bases from J, the gap between germline ends came to 9 bases. CDR3 length: 15 residues. Germline-derived CDR1 and CDR2 are SGHDT and YYEEEE. DNA for the CDR3: TGTGCCAGCAGCTTGGTTCAGGGATCTAATGAAAAACTGTTTTTT. Amino acid sequence: CASSLVQGSNEKLFF.

On this clone itself: Sequence at one end of the junction differs from germline and may be a read error. This chain joins TRBV7-2 and TRBJ1-1; D possibly corresponds to TRBD1 (5 bases). Germline V gene data show CDR1 as SGHTA and CDR2 as FQGNSA. This CDR3 region has 13 residues. In DNA form, the CDR3 reads TGTGCCAGCAGGTCGGGGCGTGGGACTGAGGCTTTCTTT. This sequence encodes CASRSGRGTEAFF.

The chain couples TRBV4-3 to TRBJ2-1, with a possible D match to TRBD1 (6 bases). From germline, CDR1 is LGHNA and CDR2 YSLEER. V lost 1 base and J lost 4, with 14 bases in between. This CDR3 has 16 amino acids. CDR3 amino acids: CASSQVYRVPYNEQFF. The CDR3 DNA follows: TGCGCCAGCAGCCAAGTCTACAGGGTGCCATACAATGAGCAGTTCTTC.

The chain has TRBV4-3 and TRBJ2-1; the match to TRBD2 covers 7 bases. Germline V gene data show CDR1 as LGHNA and CDR2 as YSLEER. CDR3 length: 18 residues. V shed 4 bases, J shed 5 bases, and the junction held 17 bases outside the gene matches. The CDR3 nucleotides read TGCGCCAGCAGCCCACGACCCCCCCCTGGCGGGGGTCACAATGAGCAGTTCTTC. It is translated as CASSPRPPPGGGHNEQFF.

The chain recombines TRBV6-1 with TRBJ2-5; 7 bases match TRBD2. The CDR3 runs 14 residues. The V gene end was trimmed by 7 bases and the J gene end by 9 bases; junction bases not matched to a gene: 14. In germline, CDR1 is MNHNS, CDR2 SASEGT. CDR3 DNA: TGTGCCAGCACGCGTAGCGGGCCCCCCGCTCCCCAGTACTTC. Protein: CASTRSGPPAPQYF.

In its sample, this clone was seen a few times. The sample holds other DNA sequences that translate to the same CDR3. CDR3 in amino acids: CASSGGLVQETQYF. The CDR3, as DNA: TGTGCCAGCAGTGGGGGACTAGTACAAGAGACCCAGTACTTC. V is TRBV6-1 and J is TRBJ2-5; 8 bases line up with TRBD2. CDR3 length: 14 residues. Trimming took 4 bases from V and 2 from J; bases not matched to a gene: 3. Germline-derived CDR1 and CDR2 are MNHNS and SASEGT.

For the CDR3, the DNA is TGTGCCAGCAGCCAAGAATGGAGACAGAGCTCCTACAATGAGCAGTTCTTC. It codes for CASSQEWRQSSYNEQFF. The chain combines TRBV4-2 with TRBJ2-1, with a weak D call TRBD1 (5 bases). V lost 0 bases to trimming and J lost 0 bases, with 12 bases between them. CDR3 length: 17 residues. CDR1 and CDR2 (germline): LGHNA, YNFKEQ.

The chain recombines TRBV7-6 with TRBJ1-1; 7 bases are a match to TRBD1. The V gene end was trimmed by 2 bases and the J gene end by 1 base; junction bases not matched to a gene: 1. The CDR3 totals 14 residues. Germline V gene sequence: CDR1 SGHVS, CDR2 FNYEAQ. The CDR3 DNA reads TGTGCCAGCAGCTTACAGGGGGGGAACACTGAAGCTTTCTTT. It specifies CASSLQGGNTEAFF.

The J gene is TRBJ2-5, the V gene TRBV28, with 8 bases aligning to TRBD1. The CDR3 has 15 amino acids. CDR1 is MDHEN, CDR2 SYDVKM, per germline. Unmatched junction bases numbered 5, after V lost 5 bases and J lost 0 bases. The CDR3 bases are TGTGCCAGCAGTCCGGACAGGGCCTACCAAGAGACCCAGTACTTC. It codes for CASSPDRAYQETQYF.

The chain employs TRBV7-6 and TRBJ2-3, with 8 positions matching TRBD2. The CDR3 is made up of 16 amino acids. The V segment lost 1 base and the J segment 0 bases; nucleotides outside the gene matches: 3. Germline V CDR1 and CDR2: SGHVS, FNYEAQ. This CDR3 reads CASSLESSGSTDTQYF. The DNA for the CDR3 is TGTGCCAGCAGCTTAGAGTCTAGCGGGAGCACAGATACGCAGTATTTT.

The chain couples TRBV4-2 to TRBJ1-2; 7 bases fit TRBD1. This CDR3 has 14 amino acids. After removal of 2 bases from V and 4 bases from J, the junction contained 4 bases not matched to a gene. Germline lookup yields CDR1 LGHNA and CDR2 YNFKEQ. CDR3 region: CASSQLTGTYGYTF. In nucleotides, the CDR3 is TGTGCCAGCAGCCAACTGACAGGGACCTATGGCTACACCTTC.

This clone was observed a few times. Mismatch with germline at one junction end may stem from a read error. The chain combines TRBV7-3 with TRBJ2-4; TRBD1 agrees at 7 bases. CDR3 size: 13 residues. Per germline, CDR1 SGHTA and CDR2 FQGTGA. CDR3 nucleotide sequence: TGTGCCAACCCGGGACAGATTAAAAACAGTCAGTACTTC. Its translation: CANPGQIKNSQYF.

The chain uses TRBV27 and TRBJ2-5; 7 nucleotides align to TRBD2. V was pared by 6 bases and J by 5 bases, with 15 bases of the junction left unmatched. The germline CDR1 and CDR2 sequences are MNHEY and SMNVEV (reference sequence). The CDR3 has 16 residues. The CDR3 coding sequence is TGTGCCAGCAGGACACTTGGGGTTGCGGGAGACGAGACCCAGTACTTC. As protein: CASRTLGVAGDETQYF.

CDR3 DNA: TGTGCCAGTAGTACGCACAGGGGGACTAGCGTTAATGAGCAGTTCTTC. Its protein is CASSTHRGTSVNEQFF. V gene TRBV19 combines with J gene TRBJ2-1; 10 bases match TRBD2. Germline-derived CDR1 and CDR2 are LNHDA and SQIVND (reference sequence). This CDR3 has 16 amino acids. Unmatched junction bases numbered 10, after V lost 4 bases and J lost 7 bases.

This chain connects TRBV29-1 to TRBJ2-3; 7 bases line up with TRBD2. The germline V gene has CDR1 SQVTM and CDR2 ANQGSEA. The CDR3 runs to 14 residues. Trimming took 3 bases from V and 6 from J; bases not matched to a gene: 9. The CDR3 spells CSVDQRELGDTQYF. The CDR3 DNA reads as TGCAGCGTTGACCAGCGGGAACTTGGGGATACGCAGTATTTT.

V and J are TRBV7-6 and TRBJ2-5, with 7 nucleotides matching TRBD2. With V trimmed by 5 bases and J by 2 bases, 5 bases remained unmatched. Germline values: CDR1 SGHVS, CDR2 FNYEAQ. There are 14 residues in the CDR3. In nucleotides, the CDR3 is TGTGCCAGCAGCCAGGGAGGGAAACAAGAGACCCAGTACTTC. Its translation: CASSQGGKQETQYF.

This chain connects TRBV5-1 to TRBJ1-4; 8 bases line up with TRBD1. The CDR3 is made up of 13 amino acids. Germline CDR1 and CDR2: SGHRS and YFSETQ. V shed 5 bases and J 8 bases; nucleotides not matched to a gene: 5. CDR3: CASRGQGEEKLFF. The CDR3 DNA reads as TGCGCCAGCAGAGGACAGGGTGAGGAAAAACTGTTTTTT.

The chain is built from TRBV5-1 and TRBJ2-7, with D perhaps matching TRBD2 (5 bases). The CDR3 spans 13 residues. Germline lookup yields CDR1 SGHRS and CDR2 YFSETQ. Trimming pared 0 bases from V and 6 bases from J, leaving 10 bases between. CDR3 residues: CASSLGEGLEQYF. CDR3 DNA: TGCGCCAGCAGCTTGGGTGAGGGCCTCGAGCAGTACTTC. The full variable domain, with the rest looked up from reference TRBV5-1 and TRBJ2-7, is KAGVTQTPRYLIKTRGQQVTLSCSPISGHRSVSWYQQTPGQGLQFLFEYFSETQRNKGNFPGRFSGRQFSNSRSEMNVSTLELGDSALYLCASSLGEGLEQYFGPGTRLTVT.